This TCR beta chain was sequenced during a study of blood T cell repertoires in COVID-19. The wider study: Whether acute or convalescent, the COVID-19 samples came from the United States, Italy and Spain. PBMCs, B-cell-depleted T cells, or T cells were the source of the cDNA or gDNA that made up the material.

V dropped 5 bases and J dropped 2; count of bases not matched to a gene: 12. Germline V gene lookup returns CDR1 SGHTA and CDR2 FQGTGA. The CDR3 is 17 amino acids. Adults between roughly 18 and 89 years of age took part from 24 US areas. Two negative PCRs, clearance, or symptom resolution had been documented for recovered Cohort 3 donors. Assay: immunoSEQ multiplex PCR; the TCRdb copy retains only in-frame clones and omits some. The table has approximately 440,000 clones, 90% seen once; the top ten hold 0.55% to 0.75%. The TCR sequence derives from a man aged 18-30 years who had recovered from COVID-19. The V gene is TRBV7-3, the J gene TRBJ1-2; 9 nucleotides match TRBD1. Sequences were obtained from PBMCs or T cells enriched from blood (not recorded which). The CDR3 region has the DNA TGTGCCAGCAGCCCAAAGACCCGGACAGGGGCAAACTATGGCTACACCTTC. This encodes CASSPKTRTGANYGYTF.